What follows are 29 T cell receptor beta chains derived from one specimen sequenced in a study of OX40 agonist ivuxolimab in advanced cancers. The protocol was immunoSEQ multiplex PCR, while the TCRdb copy is restricted to in-frame clones and leaves out a portion. Among around 65,000 clones, approximately 91% were seen once, and the ten largest hold 0.25% to 0.3%. Here the sequenced sample was CD4+ or CD8+ T cells sorted from blood, taken in a trial of the OX40 agonist ivuxolimab. The receptor set was obtained from an adult with an advanced solid tumor such as melanoma, head and neck, liver or kidney cancer.

The rearrangement uses TRBV5-4 and TRBJ2-1; 12 bases align to TRBD2. CDR3 size: 16 residues. In germline, CDR1 is SGHNT, CDR2 YYREEE (reference sequence). V was clipped by 1 base and J by 8 bases; unmatched bases: 7. The DNA of the CDR3 is TGTGCCAGCAGCTTGAAACTAGCGGGAGGTCCGGATGAGCAGTTCTTC. Protein sequence: CASSLKLAGGPDEQFF. The full variable domain, with the rest looked up from reference TRBV5-4 and TRBJ2-1, is ETGVTQSPTHLIKTRGQQVTLRCSSQSGHNTVSWYQQALGQGPQFIFQYYREEENGRGNFPPRFSGLQFPNYSSELNVNALELDDSALYLCASSLKLAGGPDEQFFGPGTRLTVL.

As to this clone: The sample carries other DNA sequences with the same CDR3. The CDR3 loop reads CASSRNNEQFF. The CDR3 DNA sequence: TGTGCCAGCAGTAGAAACAATGAGCAGTTCTTC. The J gene is TRBJ2-1, the V gene TRBV6-5; D not certain. CDR3 length: 11 amino acids. V dropped 5 bases and J dropped 5 bases, with 4 bases sitting between them. The germline gives CDR1 MNHEY, CDR2 SVGAGI.

This chain uses TRBV15 with TRBJ2-7; D is unclear. V lost 4 bases and J lost 3, with 10 bases in between. Per germline, CDR1 LNHNV and CDR2 YYDKDF (reference sequence). This CDR3 is built from 13 residues. The CDR3 DNA is TGTGCCACCAGCAACCCCACCCACTACGAGCAGTACTTC. It specifies CATSNPTHYEQYF.

V usage is TRBV7-2 and J usage is TRBJ1-3, with D unclear. V was clipped by 2 bases and J by 0 bases, with 11 bases between them. This CDR3 is built from 16 residues. The germline CDR1 and CDR2 sequences are SGHTA and FQGNSA. CDR3 in amino acids: CASSLTHLSSGNTIYF. Here the CDR3 DNA reads TGTGCCAGCAGCTTAACACACCTAAGCTCTGGAAACACCATATATTTT. The full variable domain, in which reference TRBV7-2 and TRBJ1-3 provide the parts outside the CDR3, is GAGVSQSPSNKVTEKGKDVELRCDPISGHTALYWYRQSLGQGLEFLIYFQGNSAPDKSGLPSDRFSAERTGGSVSTLTIQRTQQEDSAVYLCASSLTHLSSGNTIYFGEGSWLTVV.

The chain combines TRBV29-1 with TRBJ2-3; TRBD2 might be the D (6 bases). CDR1 SQVTM and CDR2 ANQGSEA come from the germline V gene. The CDR3 loop spans 11 amino acids. Between the trimmed V and J ends, which lost 2 bases and 8 bases, there was a span of 8 bases. CDR3 in amino acids: CSVEWRGTQYF. Written as DNA, the CDR3 is TGCAGCGTTGAATGGCGGGGTACGCAGTATTTT.

V gene TRBV7-8 combines with J gene TRBJ2-2, with 13 positions matching TRBD2. Germline CDR1 reads SGHVS; CDR2 reads FQNEAQ. V lost 3 bases and J lost 3; bases outside the gene matches: 4. The CDR3 has 17 residues. In DNA, the CDR3 is TGTGCCAGCAGCTTGAGACTAGCGGGAGGATACACCGGGGAGCTGTTTTTT. This gives the protein CASSLRLAGGYTGELFF.

The rearrangement links TRBV5-1 to TRBJ1-1; perhaps TRBD1 as D (6 bases). The CDR3 is 15 amino acids. Per the germline V gene, CDR1 is SGHRS and CDR2 is YFSETQ. The V end lost 6 bases, the J end lost 1 base, and 16 bases lay between the germline ends. CDR3 protein: CASNPLQGQNTEAFF. In nucleotides, the CDR3 is TGCGCCAGCAACCCTTTACAGGGACAGAACACTGAAGCTTTCTTT.

The chain employs TRBV6-1 and TRBJ1-4; D remains ambiguous. The CDR3 has 15 residues. From germline, CDR1 is MNHNS and CDR2 SASEGT. Between the trimmed V and J ends, which lost 0 bases and 6 bases, there was a span of 11 bases. CDR3 in amino acids: CASSEAKQFHEKLFF. The CDR3 region has the DNA TGTGCCAGCAGTGAAGCGAAGCAGTTCCATGAAAAACTGTTTTTT.

The chain carries TRBV20-1 and TRBJ2-7; the match to TRBD1 covers 8 bases. The V and J ends lost 5 bases and 4 bases, in that order; junction bases with no gene match: 1. The CDR3 sequence is 11 residues long. Germline V CDR1 and CDR2: DFQATT, SNEGSKA (reference sequence). As DNA, the CDR3 is TGCAGTGCTCGGACAGGGTACGAGCAGTACTTC. Amino acid sequence: CSARTGYEQYF.

This chain connects TRBV14 to TRBJ2-1; D possibly corresponds to TRBD1 (5 bases). The CDR3 has 13 residues. Per germline, CDR1 SGHDN and CDR2 FVKESK. V was trimmed by 0 bases and J by 14 bases, leaving 14 bases between them. CDR3 nucleotide sequence: TGTGCCAGCAGCCAAGATCGTAGGCAGGGCGAGTTCTTC. Amino acids: CASSQDRRQGEFF. The full variable domain, with the rest looked up from reference TRBV14 and TRBJ2-1, is EAGVTQFPSHSVIEKGQTVTLRCDPISGHDNLYWYRRVMGKEIKFLLHFVKESKQDESGMPNNRFLAERTGGTYSTLKVQPAELEDSGVYFCASSQDRRQGEFFGPGTRLTVL.

V gene TRBV19 combines with J gene TRBJ2-5, with 11 positions matching TRBD2. Per the germline V gene, CDR1 is LNHDA and CDR2 is SQIVND (reference sequence). V shed 4 bases and J 2 bases; nucleotides not matched to a gene: 6. The CDR3 has 16 residues. CDR3 sequence (DNA): TGTGCCAGTAGTACCTACTGGACTAGCGGGCAAGAGACCCAGTACTTC. This codes for CASSTYWTSGQETQYF.

The chain uses TRBV7-3 and TRBJ2-2; possibly TRBD2 for D (6 bases). Germline V gives CDR1 SGHTA, CDR2 FQGTGA. This CDR3 has 13 residues. Trimming removed 8 bases at V and 5 bases at J, with 12 bases between. DNA of the CDR3: TGTGCCAGCCGGGACTCCCCGACCGGGGAGCTGTTTTTT. The encoded protein is CASRDSPTGELFF.

J is TRBJ2-5 and V is TRBV4-2, with TRBD2 as a possible D gene (6 bases). Germline V gene data show CDR1 as LGHNA and CDR2 as YNFKEQ. Trimming shortened V by 0 bases and J by 7 bases, and 15 bases separated the two germline ends. There are 15 residues in the CDR3. CDR3: CASSQDWDSVATQYF. DNA for the CDR3: TGTGCCAGCAGCCAAGATTGGGACTCGGTAGCGACCCAGTACTTC.

V is TRBV19 and J is TRBJ1-2; 9 positions agree with TRBD1. The V gene's germline CDR1 is LNHDA and CDR2 SQIVND (reference sequence). V gave up 7 bases and J gave up 2 bases; unmatched junction bases: 5. CDR3 length equals 14 residues. CDR3 loop: CASTLQGANYGYTF. CDR3 DNA: TGTGCCAGTACTTTACAGGGGGCAAACTATGGCTACACCTTC.

This clone has just a few counts. V usage is TRBV7-8 and J usage is TRBJ1-1; 12 bases align to TRBD1. CDR1 SGHVS and CDR2 FQNEAQ come from the germline V gene. Germline trimming cut 3 bases from V and 9 bases from J; bases unmatched to any gene: 11. CDR3 length equals 16 residues. CDR3 bases: TGTGCCAGCAGCTTGGGGTTCGGGACAGGGGGCGAGAAAGCTTTCTTT. Its protein product is CASSLGFGTGGEKAFF.

The chain combines TRBV19 with TRBJ1-2, with unresolved D. Germline values: CDR1 LNHDA, CDR2 SQIVND (reference sequence). Between the trimmed V and J ends, which lost 3 bases and 7 bases, there was a span of 6 bases. The CDR3 extends over 11 amino acids. The CDR3 bases are TGTGCCAGTAGTATCCGTTCTGGCTACACCTTC. Translated, it gives CASSIRSGYTF.

The chain combines TRBV19 with TRBJ2-7, with TRBD2 identical over 11 bases. The CDR3 consists of 16 residues. Per the germline V gene, CDR1 is LNHDA and CDR2 is SQIVND (reference sequence). V gave up 0 bases and J gave up 5 bases; unmatched junction bases: 6. The CDR3 is CASSIDRTSGSDEQYF. Written as DNA, the CDR3 is TGTGCCAGTAGTATAGATAGAACTAGCGGGAGCGACGAGCAGTACTTC.

The chain links TRBV6-6 to TRBJ1-5; 7 nucleotides align to TRBD1. Germline CDR1 MNHNY, CDR2 SVGAGI (reference sequence). This CDR3 spans 13 amino acids. V lost 6 bases, J lost 1 base, and 0 bases stayed unmatched. This CDR3 is CASRDRSNQPQHF. CDR3 in DNA: TGTGCCAGCAGGGACAGGAGCAATCAGCCCCAGCATTTT.

The chain employs TRBV28 and TRBJ2-7; 12 bases fit TRBD2. The CDR3 runs 15 residues. J gave up 3 bases and V 5 bases, and 5 bases lay outside the gene matches. Germline values: CDR1 MDHEN, CDR2 SYDVKM. DNA for the CDR3: TGTGCCAGCAGTCCTAGCGGGAGGGCCATCTACGAGCAGTACTTC. It encodes CASSPSGRAIYEQYF.

The chain's CDR3 is CSVTTGLRQPQHF. The CDR3 nucleotides are TGCAGCGTAACGACAGGGTTGAGGCAGCCCCAGCATTTT. This chain joins TRBV29-1 and TRBJ1-5, with 7 positions matching TRBD1. V dropped 6 bases and J dropped 7; count of bases not matched to a gene: 9. Germline CDR1 reads SQVTM; CDR2 reads ANQGSEA. The length of the CDR3 is 13 residues.

The chain couples TRBV7-3 to TRBJ2-3; TRBD2 agrees at 11 bases. J was trimmed by 4 bases and V by 5 bases; bases with no gene match: 8. The CDR3 loop spans 16 amino acids. Germline values: CDR1 SGHTA, CDR2 FQGTGA. CDR3 protein: CASSKQLAGASDTQYF. The DNA of the CDR3 is TGTGCCAGCAGCAAACAACTAGCGGGAGCTTCAGATACGCAGTATTTT. Drawing the rest from reference TRBV7-3 and TRBJ2-3, the complete variable domain is GAGVSQTPSNKVTEKGKYVELRCDPISGHTALYWYRQSLGQGPEFLIYFQGTGAADDSGLPNDRFFAVRPEGSVSTLKIQRTERGDSAVYLCASSKQLAGASDTQYFGPGTRLTVL.

CDR3 sequence: CATSRDQNTRGRSSSYEQYF. CDR3 DNA sequence: TGTGCCACCAGCAGAGATCAGAATACCAGGGGGCGATCTAGCTCCTACGAGCAGTACTTC. V is TRBV15 and J is TRBJ2-7; TRBD1 matches at 8 bases. CDR1 is LNHNV and CDR2 is YYDKDF in the germline V gene (reference sequence). The CDR3 sequence is 20 residues long. Trimming cost V 0 bases and J 0 bases; bases outside gene matches: 16.

This clone was found once. J is TRBJ2-1 and V is TRBV19, with TRBD2 matching 10 bases. This CDR3 spans 14 amino acids. CDR1 is LNHDA, CDR2 SQIVND, per germline (reference sequence). V was pared by 4 bases and J by 7 bases, with 4 bases of the junction left unmatched. CDR3 nucleotide sequence: TGTGCCAGTAGTACTAGCGGGAGCGTAAATGAGCAGTTCTTC. Translated: CASSTSGSVNEQFF. Using reference TRBV19 and TRBJ2-1 for the parts outside the CDR3, the full variable domain is DGGITQSPKYLFRKEGQNVTLSCEQNLNHDAMYWYRQDPGQGLRLIYYSQIVNDFQKGDIAEGYSVSREKKESFPLTVTSAQKNPTAFYLCASSTSGSVNEQFFGPGTRLTVL.

J is TRBJ1-5 and V is TRBV7-9; 10 nucleotides match TRBD1. Germline CDR1 reads SEHNR; CDR2 reads FQNEAQ (reference sequence). J was trimmed by 3 bases and V by 1 base; bases with no gene match: 3. This CDR3 spans 16 amino acids. Here the CDR3 reads CASSLGQGANNQPQHF. CDR3 sequence (DNA): TGTGCCAGCAGCTTAGGACAGGGGGCCAACAATCAGCCCCAGCATTTT.

The rearrangement joins TRBV7-2 to TRBJ1-1, with TRBD1 matching 8 bases. Germline V CDR1 and CDR2: SGHTA, FQGNSA. The CDR3 runs to 15 residues. The J segment lost 4 bases and the V segment lost 3 bases, leaving 7 bases of the junction unmatched. CDR3 amino acids: CASSFGQGLTTEAFF. CDR3 nucleotides: TGTGCCAGCAGCTTCGGACAGGGCCTTACCACTGAAGCTTTCTTT. The full variable domain, with the rest looked up from reference TRBV7-2 and TRBJ1-1, is GAGVSQSPSNKVTEKGKDVELRCDPISGHTALYWYRQSLGQGLEFLIYFQGNSAPDKSGLPSDRFSAERTGGSVSTLTIQRTQQEDSAVYLCASSFGQGLTTEAFFGQGTRLTVV.

The rearrangement joins TRBV30 to TRBJ2-7; D remains unclear. V lost 1 base and J 3 bases, leaving 4 bases between the germline ends. The CDR3 extends over 11 amino acids. Germline assignment: CDR1 GTSNPN and CDR2 SVGIG (reference sequence). The chain's CDR3 is CAWSEHYEQYF. In DNA, the CDR3 is TGTGCCTGGAGTGAGCACTACGAGCAGTACTTC.

V is TRBV5-1 and J is TRBJ2-6, with unresolved D. Germline lookup yields CDR1 SGHRS and CDR2 YFSETQ. The CDR3 is made up of 13 amino acids. V was clipped by 5 bases and J by 2 bases, with 5 bases between them. Here the CDR3 DNA reads TGCGCCAGCAGGGGCGCTGGGGCCAACGTCCTGACTTTC. Translation gives CASRGAGANVLTF.

This sequence joins TRBV9 and TRBJ2-2; tentatively, D is TRBD2 (6 bases). V gave up 3 bases and J gave up 5 bases, with 14 bases separating them. Germline loops: CDR1 SGDLS, CDR2 YYNGEE. The CDR3 runs 15 residues. In DNA form, the CDR3 reads TGTGCCAGCAGCGCCGGGACTGCCGGGACCGGGGAGCTGTTTTTT. Translating it yields CASSAGTAGTGELFF.

Only one count was recorded for this clone. J is TRBJ1-1 and V is TRBV7-9, with D hard to call. The CDR3 is made up of 15 amino acids. Per germline, CDR1 SEHNR and CDR2 FQNEAQ (reference sequence). The germline V and J ends were trimmed by 4 bases and 0 bases, with 12 bases remaining between them. The CDR3 nucleotides are TGTGCCAGCAGCTCAAAGTCGAATATGAACACTGAAGCTTTCTTT. Translation: CASSSKSNMNTEAFF.